This T cell receptor beta chain was identified in a study of blood T cell repertoires in COVID-19. About the study: From the United States, Italy and Spain came samples of acute and convalescent COVID-19. Sample material is recorded as cDNA or gDNA derived from T cells, B-cell-depleted T cells, or PBMCs.

This CDR3 has 18 amino acids. V lost 10 bases to trimming and J lost 4 bases; unmatched junction nucleotides: 24. CDR1 and CDR2 from the germline V gene are SGHVS and FNYEAQ. The authors' processing: Amplifying reference gene primers gave estimates of nucleated cell counts. Profiled with immunoSEQ multiplex PCR; TCRdb holds only in-frame clones, not every one. The V and J calls and clone size are taken from that table; D and trimming were inferred from the DNA. This sample has over 70,000 clones, with 82% found just once. This chain uses TRBV7-6 with TRBJ2-5; 7 bases are shared with TRBD2. Sequencing was carried out using peripheral blood. This TCR was recovered from an older woman with acute or convalescent COVID-19. CDR3 sequence (DNA): TGTGCCACCCAGGCGGGTCTACTAGCTGGGGGGGTGGGAGAGACCCAGTACTTC. It codes for CATQAGLLAGGVGETQYF.